The rows below give T cell receptor beta chains drawn from one sample of a study of TIL therapy for anti-PD-1-resistant metastatic lung cancer. The repertoire was sequenced with immunoSEQ multiplex PCR; TCRdb's copy has only in-frame clones and lacks some. This table has approximately 95,000 clones, about 71% appearing once. Sequences were derived from tumor tissue, sampled at baseline. The source is a person between 25 and 79 years old with non-small cell lung cancer. Both conserved end residues are part of each CDR3. Each record gives: clone size, V gene, D gene, J gene, CDR3 DNA, CDR3 protein. D genes are given only for firm matches. Some rows have no size entry. The others give once, few or many, or a class for an expanded clone.

>few|TRBV5-1|NA|TRBJ1-5
TGCGCCAGCAGCTTGGGGACAGGCAATCAGCCCCAGCATTTT
CASSLGTGNQPQHF
>NA|TRBV6-5|TRBD1|TRBJ1-6
TGTGCCAGCAACAGTCGGACAGGGGCTAATTCACCCCTCCACTTT
CASNSRTGANSPLHF
>NA|TRBV6-5|NA|TRBJ2-1
TGTGCCACCTTTAGCGGAGAGCAGTTCTTC
CATFSGEQFF
>once|TRBV5-6|NA|TRBJ2-5
TGTGCCAGCAGTAGGGACCTCGGGGAGACCCAGTACTTC
CASSRDLGETQYF
>NA|TRBV19|NA|TRBJ2-4
TGTGCCAGTTCCGGACAGCCACTAGCCAAAAACATTCAGTACTTC
CASSGQPLAKNIQYF
>NA|TRBV7-8|TRBD2|TRBJ2-7
TGTGCCAGCAGTCCCGGACTAGCGGACTACGAGCAGTACTTC
CASSPGLADYEQYF
>NA|TRBV6-5|NA|TRBJ1-5
TGTGCCATCTCCACCGCGAGTAGCAATCAGCCCCAGCATTTT
CAISTASSNQPQHF
>NA|TRBV19|TRBD2|TRBJ2-2
TGTGCCAGTAGTTTGGGACTAGCGGGAGGAACGAACACCGGGGAGCTGTTTTTT
CASSLGLAGGTNTGELFF
>few|TRBV28|NA|TRBJ1-2
TGTGCCAGCAGTTTAGGGCACTATGGCTACACCTTC
CASSLGHYGYTF
>NA|TRBV5-4|NA|TRBJ1-2
TGTGCCATCACGGCGGGATCCCCGCTCCTTGGCTACACCTTC
CAITAGSPLLGYTF
>NA|TRBV29-1|NA|TRBJ2-2
TGCAGCGTTGCCTTTTCCACCGGGGAGCTGTTTTTT
CSVAFSTGELFF
>once|TRBV11-3|NA|TRBJ2-2
TGTGCCAGCCGCAGGGGAACCACCGGGGAGCTGTTTTTT
CASRRGTTGELFF
>NA|TRBV7-2|NA|TRBJ2-1
TGTGCCAGCAGCCAACTTTCTCCGCAGTTCTTC
CASSQLSPQFF
>NA|TRBV30|NA|TRBJ1-1
TGTGCCTGGAGTGTTCGCAGGCCCAACACTGAAGCTTTCTTT
CAWSVRRPNTEAFF
>NA|TRBV29-1|NA|TRBJ1-5
TGCAGCGTGCGGGATGGGGATCAGCCCCAGCATTTT
CSVRDGDQPQHF
>few|TRBV4-1|NA|TRBJ2-2
TGCGCCAGCAGCCAAGTAACCGGAATCGGCACCGGGGAGCTGTTTTTT
CASSQVTGIGTGELFF
>NA|TRBV28|TRBD2|TRBJ2-1
TGTGCCAGCTGCTCCCGGACTAGCGGCTACAATGAGCAGTTCTTC
CASCSRTSGYNEQFF
>NA|TRBV27|TRBD2|TRBJ2-7
TGTGCCAGCAGTTTGGAGGCTAGCGGGGCCTACGAGCAGTACTTC
CASSLEASGAYEQYF
>NA|TRBV19|NA|TRBJ2-5
TGTGCCAGTAGTATGCGAGGGTTGCAAGAGACCCAGTACTTC
CASSMRGLQETQYF
>NA|TRBV27|NA|TRBJ1-6
TGTGCCAGCAGTTTAGGGTATTATCGGAAAAGCTCCTATAATTCACCCCTCCACTTT
CASSLGYYRKSSYNSPLHF
>NA|TRBV9|TRBD1|TRBJ1-2
TGTGCCAGCAGGACGGACAGGGGTGGCTACACCTTC
CASRTDRGGYTF
>NA|TRBV28|NA|TRBJ1-2
TGTGCCAGCAGTTTGTTTGGGGTCGTAGACTATGGCTACACCTTC
CASSLFGVVDYGYTF
>NA|TRBV7-9|TRBD1|TRBJ2-5
TGTGCCAGCAGTTCTTGGACAGGGTCGGTGGAGACCCAGTACTTC
CASSSWTGSVETQYF
>once|TRBV6-5|TRBD1|TRBJ1-5
TGTGCCAGCAGTTCGGACAGGGGGCACCAGCCCCAGCATTTT
CASSSDRGHQPQHF